This T cell receptor (beta chain) was captured by sequencing in a study of blood T cell repertoires in COVID-19. Across the study: The origin of the acute and convalescent COVID-19 samples was the United States, Italy and Spain.

The germline V and J ends were trimmed by 3 bases and 0 bases, with 19 bases remaining between them. This CDR3 spans 18 amino acids. Per the germline V gene, CDR1 is SGHDT and CDR2 is YYEEEE. TCRdb's copy holds only in-frame clones and misses some; the assay was immunoSEQ multiplex PCR. The profile shows over 90,000 clones, about nine tenths of them singletons. This clonotype was obtained from a woman in her 50s with COVID-19, enrolled during active disease. The V call is TRBV5-6, the J call TRBJ1-3; possibly TRBD1 for D (5 bases). Sequencing used peripheral blood. The CDR3 reads CASSSKGRQLYSGNTIYF. The CDR3 region has the DNA TGTGCCAGCAGCTCTAAGGGAAGACAGCTGTACTCTGGAAACACCATATATTTT. Filled out from reference TRBV5-6 and TRBJ1-3, the complete variable domain reads DAGVTQSPTHLIKTRGQQVTLRCSPKSGHDTVSWYQQALGQGPQFIFQYYEEEERQRGNFPDRFSGHQFPNYSSELNVNALLLGDSALYLCASSSKGRQLYSGNTIYFGEGSWLTVV.